This T cell receptor (beta chain) was retrieved from a study of identifying expanded T cells in peripheral blood. Remarks on this clone: Antigen: not known.

Study-wide results and limits: Roughly 1.2 clones differed between technical replicates, versus around 15 and 19 over time. Clone count variance between approximately 2-week samples rose with total template count.

Data came from immunoSEQ multiplex PCR; TCRdb stores just in-frame clones and leaves some out. The sample has 45,000 to 75,000 clones, around 81% seen once. Between the trimmed V and J ends, which lost 5 bases and 6 bases, there was a span of 13 bases. CDR3 length: 14 residues. Germline V gene sequence: CDR1 MRHNA, CDR2 SNTAGT. This sequence joins TRBV6-4 and TRBJ2-2; D gene ambiguous. This TCR was sampled from a person aged 18-70 years in good health. The sequenced material came from blood. CDR3 sequence (DNA): TGTGCCAGCAGTTCGTCTAGATCTCCCGGGGAGCTGTTTTTT. This encodes CASSSSRSPGELFF.